This T cell receptor beta chain came from a study of shared clonotypes between healthy human individuals. Points on this clone: Its antigen is unidentified.

Study results and caveats: Sampling included only blood; tissue repertoires likely differ. Large depth notwithstanding, sorted-subset sequencing proved incomplete by rarefaction.

Into CD45RA+ naive and CD45RA-negative memory subsets, the CD4+ cells were split. TCRdb's copy holds only in-frame clones and misses some; the assay was immunoSEQ multiplex PCR. Of millions of clones detected, 95% appear once; the ten largest clones hold 0.13%. The CDR3 covers 15 residues. CDR1 is MNHNY and CDR2 is SVGAGI in the germline V gene (reference sequence). The V and J ends lost 6 bases and 4 bases respectively, with 15 bases between them. The sample was naive CD4+ T cells sorted from blood. Documented subset: CD45RA+ positively selected. This receptor was obtained from a man aged 18 to 29 in good health. The rearrangement links TRBV6-6 to TRBJ2-2; D is possibly TRBD1 (6 bases). This CDR3 reads CASSQGSDGTGELFF. CDR3 coding DNA: TGTGCCAGCAGCCAGGGGTCCGATGGCACCGGGGAGCTGTTTTTT.